Listed here are 31 T cell receptor beta chains from one sample, sequenced in a study of blood T cells in healthy people across ages. Then a second PCR, running about 6 to 12 cycles, was carried out with a sample-barcoded 5' primer and a J-beta primer mix. In TCRdb, the 5' RACE reads were re-called with MiXCR into one record per CDR3 protein. The table has fewer than 750,000 distinct CDR3 sequences, more than 45% seen once; the top ten hold about 22%. Sequencing used blood. The receptors stem from an elderly man in good health.

The chain employs TRBV27 and TRBJ1-1, with no clear D. The CDR3 spans 12 residues. Trimming left V 10 bases short and J 4 bases short, with 13 bases between. CDR1 is MNHEY, CDR2 SMNVEV, per germline (reference sequence). The CDR3 here is CATYTVGTEAFF. CDR3 nucleotide sequence: TGTGCCACCTACACAGTGGGCACTGAAGCTTTCTTT.

CDR3 sequence reads: CSVGHPGGGSLNTEAFF. As DNA, the CDR3 is TGCAGCGTTGGACACCCCGGTGGTGGCAGCTTGAACACTGAAGCTTTCTTT. The chain combines TRBV29-1 with TRBJ1-1; no definite D call. The CDR3 runs 17 residues. CDR1 is SQVTM and CDR2 is ANQGSEA in the germline V gene. The germline V and J ends were trimmed by 4 bases and 0 bases, with 21 bases remaining between them.

The rearrangement links TRBV7-3 to TRBJ2-1; either TRBD1 or TRBD2 may fit D (5 bases each). Germline CDR1 is SGHTA and CDR2 is FQGTGA. This CDR3 comprises 14 residues. The V end lost 8 bases, the J end lost 5 bases, and 16 bases lay between the germline ends. CDR3 in DNA: TGTGCCAGCGGCCCCTCGGGACGGCACAATGAGCAGTTCTTC. Its protein is CASGPSGRHNEQFF.

With regard to this clonotype: This could be a read error, since a much larger clone is one nucleotide away. V and J are TRBV5-1 and TRBJ2-5, with TRBD1 as a possible D gene (5 bases). There are 15 residues in the CDR3. With 1 base removed from V and 2 bases from J, the gap between germline ends came to 12 bases. CDR1 SGHRS and CDR2 YFSETQ come from the germline V gene. Written as DNA, the CDR3 is TGCGCCAGCAGCTTGCAGGGAAATCCGCAAGAGACCCAGTACTTC. Its translation: CASSLQGNPQETQYF.

V and J are TRBV7-8 and TRBJ1-2; 10 nucleotides line up with TRBD1. After removal of 5 bases from V and 5 bases from J, the junction contained 8 bases not matched to a gene. Germline V gene data show CDR1 as SGHVS and CDR2 as FQNEAQ. CDR3 length: 15 amino acids. CDR3 sequence reads: CASSPRTGGHYGYTF. The CDR3 DNA reads as TGTGCCAGCAGCCCACGGACAGGGGGGCATTATGGCTACACCTTC.

V usage is TRBV27 and J usage is TRBJ2-3; TRBD2 matches at 10 bases. V was pared by 6 bases and J by 1 base, with 7 bases of the junction left unmatched. Germline assignment: CDR1 MNHEY and CDR2 SMNVEV (reference sequence). CDR3 length: 16 residues. The DNA of the CDR3 is TGTGCCAGCAGCGACCCGGGACTAGCGCGCACAGATACGCAGTATTTT. This codes for CASSDPGLARTDTQYF.

In this sample, this clonotype turned up a few times. The DNA for the CDR3 is TGTGCCAGCAGCCCCAGTGCGGTCCAAAACATTCAGTACTTC. It yields the protein CASSPSAVQNIQYF. The rearrangement links TRBV7-2 to TRBJ2-4; D is undetermined. The germline V gene has CDR1 SGHTA and CDR2 FQGNSA. With 5 bases removed from V and 5 bases from J, the gap between germline ends came to 13 bases. The CDR3 has 14 amino acids. Together with reference TRBV7-2 and TRBJ2-4, the CDR3 gives the full variable domain: GAGVSQSPSNKVTEKGKDVELRCDPISGHTALYWYRQSLGQGLEFLIYFQGNSAPDKSGLPSDRFSAERTGGSVSTLTIQRTQQEDSAVYLCASSPSAVQNIQYFGAGTRLSVL.

Turning to this clonotype: One end of the junction fails to match germline, which may point to a read error. The chain couples TRBV20-1 to TRBJ2-3; tentatively, D is TRBD2 (6 bases). CDR1 DFQATT and CDR2 SNEGSKA come from the germline V gene (reference sequence). CDR3 length: 14 amino acids. As DNA, the CDR3 is TGCAGTGCCAGAGGGGCACTAGCCACAGATACGCAGTATTTT. Translating it yields CSARGALATDTQYF.

V usage is TRBV28 and J usage is TRBJ2-5, with D possibly being TRBD2 (5 bases). Trimming took 8 bases from V and 1 from J, leaving 14 bases between them. The CDR3 contains 14 residues. Germline V gene data show CDR1 as MDHEN and CDR2 as SYDVKM. CDR3 nucleotides: TGTGCCAGCTCCTCTGGAGGTTCCCAAGAGACCCAGTACTTC. This codes for CASSSGGSQETQYF.

The chain recombines TRBV5-1 with TRBJ1-5; the D gene is possibly TRBD1 (5 bases). Germline CDR1 and CDR2: SGHRS and YFSETQ. The CDR3 sequence is 15 residues long. V was shortened by 1 base and J by 0 bases, with 8 bases between the two germline ends. The DNA of the CDR3 is TGCGCCAGCAGCTTGTGGGGGGATAGCAATCAGCCCCAGCATTTT. Residues: CASSLWGDSNQPQHF.

The gene calls are TRBV7-2 and TRBJ1-5, with D possibly matching TRBD1 (5 bases). V was clipped by 6 bases and J by 9 bases, with 24 bases between them. This CDR3 region has 16 residues. The germline V gene encodes CDR1 SGHTA and CDR2 FQGNSA. CDR3 nucleotide sequence: TGTGCCAGCAGTTATACCTCCGGGACCCCTGTTTGGCCCCAGCATTTT. This sequence encodes CASSYTSGTPVWPQHF.

Details on this clonotype: A much larger clone lies a single base off, so this may be a read error. The chain employs TRBV6-5 and TRBJ2-7; D tentatively fits TRBD1 or TRBD2 (5 bases each). Trimming pared 2 bases from V and 3 bases from J, leaving 11 bases between. CDR1 and CDR2 (germline): MNHEY, SVGAGI. The length of the CDR3 is 14 residues. In DNA form, the CDR3 reads TGTGCCAGCAGTTACCCGGGACGGTACTACGAGCAGTACTTC. Protein sequence: CASSYPGRYYEQYF.

This clonotype was recorded once. CDR3 nucleotides: TGCAGTGCCCGGAAGGCGGGGATGGGCACCGGGGAGCTGTTTTTT. Its translation: CSARKAGMGTGELFF. V is TRBV20-1 and J is TRBJ2-2, with D perhaps matching TRBD2 (6 bases). V dropped 6 bases and J dropped 4 bases, with 18 bases sitting between them. The CDR3 is 15 amino acids. Per the germline V gene, CDR1 is DFQATT and CDR2 is SNEGSKA (reference sequence).

Concerning this clonotype: A read error may be the cause here, since a much bigger clone is one base away. The chain employs TRBV6-5 and TRBJ2-3; D not resolved. This CDR3 is 15 amino acids long. Germline CDR1 MNHEY, CDR2 SVGAGI. V was clipped by 3 bases and J by 0 bases, with 10 bases between them. CDR3 region: CASSYAEASTDTQYF. The CDR3 nucleotides read TGTGCCAGCAGTTATGCGGAAGCTAGCACAGATACGCAGTATTTT.

The V call is TRBV20-1, the J call TRBJ2-3; 10 nucleotides line up with TRBD2. The germline V gene has CDR1 DFQATT and CDR2 SNEGSKA (reference sequence). CDR3 size: 14 residues. Trimming cost V 5 bases and J 5 bases; bases outside gene matches: 7. The CDR3 nucleotides read TGCAGTGCTCGGACTAGCGGAGTTGGAGATACGCAGTATTTT. It is translated as CSARTSGVGDTQYF.

Concerning this clonotype itself: The germline gene is not matched at one end of the junction; a read error may be the cause. This chain connects TRBV7-9 to TRBJ1-2, with TRBD1 matching over 7 bases. In germline, CDR1 is SEHNR, CDR2 FQNEAQ (reference sequence). The CDR3 covers 14 residues. In nucleotides, the CDR3 is TGTGCTAGCAGCTCCGGGACAGAGACGTGGGGCCACACCTTC. The encoded protein is CASSSGTETWGHTF.

This clonotype has only a few counts. V and J are TRBV2 and TRBJ2-1; a possible D gene is TRBD2 (5 bases). The CDR3 consists of 13 residues. The germline V gene encodes CDR1 SNHLY and CDR2 FYNNEI. V gave up 3 bases and J gave up 4 bases, with 7 bases separating them. The CDR3 sequence is CASSDAGYNEQFF. The CDR3 nucleotides are TGTGCCAGCAGTGACGCGGGTTACAATGAGCAGTTCTTC.

CDR3 DNA sequence: TGCAGCGTTGAACCGGACGCCGAATACACAGATACGCAGTATTTT. It translates to CSVEPDAEYTDTQYF. The chain combines TRBV29-1 with TRBJ2-3; D unresolved. This CDR3 region has 15 residues. The V end lost 2 bases, the J end lost 2 bases, and 14 bases lay between the germline ends. Germline V gives CDR1 SQVTM, CDR2 ANQGSEA.

The chain couples TRBV5-8 to TRBJ2-1, with D perhaps TRBD2 (6 bases). Trimming shortened V by 0 bases and J by 2 bases, and 9 bases separated the two germline ends. This CDR3 is built from 15 residues. The germline gives CDR1 SGHTS, CDR2 YDEGEE. CDR3 sequence (DNA): TGTGCCAGCAGCTTGGACCCGGGGGCCTACAATGAGCAGTTCTTC. Translated, it gives CASSLDPGAYNEQFF.

This chain connects TRBV30 to TRBJ2-5; D unclear. Germline loops: CDR1 GTSNPN, CDR2 SVGIG (reference sequence). The ends were cut back, 3 bases at V and 0 bases at J, with 11 bases in the middle. The CDR3 is 14 residues long. The CDR3: CAWSPGAYQETQYF. CDR3 DNA sequence: TGTGCCTGGAGCCCTGGAGCGTACCAAGAGACCCAGTACTTC.

The rearrangement uses TRBV15 and TRBJ1-4; D gene ambiguous. The CDR3 consists of 16 residues. Per germline, CDR1 LNHNV and CDR2 YYDKDF (reference sequence). The V and J ends lost 0 bases and 0 bases respectively, with 8 bases between them. DNA of the CDR3: TGTGCCACCAGCAGAGATTCGGCCACAACTAATGAAAAACTGTTTTTT. Residues: CATSRDSATTNEKLFF.

Comments on this clonotype: One end of the junction fails to match germline, which may point to a read error. The CDR3 region is CASSELPGTGDTGTQYF. The CDR3 DNA reads TGTGCCAGCAGTGAGCTCCCTGGCACAGGGGACACAGGTACGCAGTATTTT. The chain joins TRBV6-1 to TRBJ2-3, with TRBD1 identical over 7 bases. CDR3 size: 17 residues. Germline assignment: CDR1 MNHNS and CDR2 SASEGT.

This clonotype has just a few counts. This sequence joins TRBV7-9 and TRBJ1-4; D unclear. Per the germline V gene, CDR1 is SEHNR and CDR2 is FQNEAQ (reference sequence). The CDR3 sequence is 15 residues long. V dropped 3 bases and J dropped 3 bases, with 11 bases sitting between them. The CDR3 coding sequence is TGTGCCAGCAGCTTTGCAGGACTTTCTAATGAAAAACTGTTTTTT. Protein product: CASSFAGLSNEKLFF. The complete variable domain, with remaining parts taken from reference TRBV7-9 and TRBJ1-4, reads DTGVSQNPRHKITKRGQNVTFRCDPISEHNRLYWYRQTLGQGPEFLTYFQNEAQLEKSRLLSDRFSAERPKGSFSTLEIQRTEQGDSAMYLCASSFAGLSNEKLFFGSGTQLSVL.

This clonotype has a handful of counts. The chain joins TRBV12-3 or TRBV12-4 to TRBJ2-1; TRBD2 matches at 8 bases. V lost 2 bases to trimming and J lost 1 base; unmatched junction nucleotides: 4. This CDR3 spans 16 amino acids. The CDR3 reads CASSLWSGGSYNEQFF. The CDR3 coding sequence is TGTGCCAGCAGTTTATGGAGCGGGGGTTCCTACAATGAGCAGTTCTTC.

V usage is TRBV29-1 and J usage is TRBJ2-6, with a tentative D call TRBD1 (5 bases). The CDR3 covers 15 residues. The germline V gene encodes CDR1 SQVTM and CDR2 ANQGSEA. The ends were cut back, 7 bases at V and 2 bases at J, with 15 bases in the middle. The CDR3 nucleotides read TGCAGCGAAACCACAGGTCTCCCTGGGGCCAACGTCCTGACTTTC. Translated, it gives CSETTGLPGANVLTF.

This clonotype was observed many times. The V and J genes are TRBV6-6 and TRBJ1-2, with TRBD1 as a possible D gene (5 bases). This CDR3 has 13 amino acids. Trimming shortened V by 8 bases and J by 4 bases, and 14 bases separated the two germline ends. Germline CDR1 MNHNY, CDR2 SVGAGI (reference sequence). The CDR3 region has the DNA TGTGCCAGCGGGCCGGGGAGGGGCTATGGCTACACCTTC. It codes for CASGPGRGYGYTF.

This chain uses TRBV9 with TRBJ2-1; 7 bases agree with TRBD2. The J call may be incorrect, as the DNA end agrees better with TRBJ2-7. From germline, CDR1 is SGDLS and CDR2 YYNGEE. There are 16 residues in the CDR3. CDR3 protein: CASSVATVAGQNEQYF. As DNA, the CDR3 is TGTGCCAGCAGCGTAGCAACCGTAGCGGGTCAAAATGAGCAGTACTTC.

The rearrangement uses TRBV4-3 and TRBJ1-6; D gene ambiguous. The CDR3 consists of 15 residues. The V end was cut by 1 base, the J end by 6 bases, with 10 bases between. Germline V gives CDR1 LGHNA, CDR2 YSLEER. As DNA, the CDR3 is TGCGCCAGCAGCCAAGTGACTGGACCTAATTCACCCCTCCACTTT. It yields the protein CASSQVTGPNSPLHF.

The chain couples TRBV20-1 to TRBJ1-5, with TRBD1 matching over 7 bases. From germline, CDR1 is DFQATT and CDR2 SNEGSKA (reference sequence). The V gene end was trimmed by 1 base and the J gene end by 7 bases; junction bases not matched to a gene: 7. CDR3 length: 14 amino acids. The CDR3 region has the DNA TGCAGTGCTAGAGGGACGACAGGGAACCAGCCCCAGCATTTT. Its protein product is CSARGTTGNQPQHF.

This chain connects TRBV4-2 to TRBJ2-7; TRBD2 is a possible D gene (6 bases). V lost 4 bases to trimming and J lost 2 bases, with 12 bases between them. CDR3 size: 14 residues. Germline V gene data show CDR1 as LGHNA and CDR2 as YNFKEQ. As DNA, the CDR3 is TGTGCCAGCAGCCGCGGAGGGCCTCCCTACGAGCAGTACTTC. It is translated as CASSRGGPPYEQYF.

The V call is TRBV7-9, the J call TRBJ2-7; D is uncertain. The J call is in doubt because the DNA end fits TRBJ2-5 better. The germline CDR1 and CDR2 sequences are SEHNR and FQNEAQ (reference sequence). This CDR3 is built from 13 residues. CDR3 residues: CASSYEYPRTQYF. The CDR3 region has the DNA TGTGCCAGCAGCTACGAGTACCCACGGACCCAGTACTTC.